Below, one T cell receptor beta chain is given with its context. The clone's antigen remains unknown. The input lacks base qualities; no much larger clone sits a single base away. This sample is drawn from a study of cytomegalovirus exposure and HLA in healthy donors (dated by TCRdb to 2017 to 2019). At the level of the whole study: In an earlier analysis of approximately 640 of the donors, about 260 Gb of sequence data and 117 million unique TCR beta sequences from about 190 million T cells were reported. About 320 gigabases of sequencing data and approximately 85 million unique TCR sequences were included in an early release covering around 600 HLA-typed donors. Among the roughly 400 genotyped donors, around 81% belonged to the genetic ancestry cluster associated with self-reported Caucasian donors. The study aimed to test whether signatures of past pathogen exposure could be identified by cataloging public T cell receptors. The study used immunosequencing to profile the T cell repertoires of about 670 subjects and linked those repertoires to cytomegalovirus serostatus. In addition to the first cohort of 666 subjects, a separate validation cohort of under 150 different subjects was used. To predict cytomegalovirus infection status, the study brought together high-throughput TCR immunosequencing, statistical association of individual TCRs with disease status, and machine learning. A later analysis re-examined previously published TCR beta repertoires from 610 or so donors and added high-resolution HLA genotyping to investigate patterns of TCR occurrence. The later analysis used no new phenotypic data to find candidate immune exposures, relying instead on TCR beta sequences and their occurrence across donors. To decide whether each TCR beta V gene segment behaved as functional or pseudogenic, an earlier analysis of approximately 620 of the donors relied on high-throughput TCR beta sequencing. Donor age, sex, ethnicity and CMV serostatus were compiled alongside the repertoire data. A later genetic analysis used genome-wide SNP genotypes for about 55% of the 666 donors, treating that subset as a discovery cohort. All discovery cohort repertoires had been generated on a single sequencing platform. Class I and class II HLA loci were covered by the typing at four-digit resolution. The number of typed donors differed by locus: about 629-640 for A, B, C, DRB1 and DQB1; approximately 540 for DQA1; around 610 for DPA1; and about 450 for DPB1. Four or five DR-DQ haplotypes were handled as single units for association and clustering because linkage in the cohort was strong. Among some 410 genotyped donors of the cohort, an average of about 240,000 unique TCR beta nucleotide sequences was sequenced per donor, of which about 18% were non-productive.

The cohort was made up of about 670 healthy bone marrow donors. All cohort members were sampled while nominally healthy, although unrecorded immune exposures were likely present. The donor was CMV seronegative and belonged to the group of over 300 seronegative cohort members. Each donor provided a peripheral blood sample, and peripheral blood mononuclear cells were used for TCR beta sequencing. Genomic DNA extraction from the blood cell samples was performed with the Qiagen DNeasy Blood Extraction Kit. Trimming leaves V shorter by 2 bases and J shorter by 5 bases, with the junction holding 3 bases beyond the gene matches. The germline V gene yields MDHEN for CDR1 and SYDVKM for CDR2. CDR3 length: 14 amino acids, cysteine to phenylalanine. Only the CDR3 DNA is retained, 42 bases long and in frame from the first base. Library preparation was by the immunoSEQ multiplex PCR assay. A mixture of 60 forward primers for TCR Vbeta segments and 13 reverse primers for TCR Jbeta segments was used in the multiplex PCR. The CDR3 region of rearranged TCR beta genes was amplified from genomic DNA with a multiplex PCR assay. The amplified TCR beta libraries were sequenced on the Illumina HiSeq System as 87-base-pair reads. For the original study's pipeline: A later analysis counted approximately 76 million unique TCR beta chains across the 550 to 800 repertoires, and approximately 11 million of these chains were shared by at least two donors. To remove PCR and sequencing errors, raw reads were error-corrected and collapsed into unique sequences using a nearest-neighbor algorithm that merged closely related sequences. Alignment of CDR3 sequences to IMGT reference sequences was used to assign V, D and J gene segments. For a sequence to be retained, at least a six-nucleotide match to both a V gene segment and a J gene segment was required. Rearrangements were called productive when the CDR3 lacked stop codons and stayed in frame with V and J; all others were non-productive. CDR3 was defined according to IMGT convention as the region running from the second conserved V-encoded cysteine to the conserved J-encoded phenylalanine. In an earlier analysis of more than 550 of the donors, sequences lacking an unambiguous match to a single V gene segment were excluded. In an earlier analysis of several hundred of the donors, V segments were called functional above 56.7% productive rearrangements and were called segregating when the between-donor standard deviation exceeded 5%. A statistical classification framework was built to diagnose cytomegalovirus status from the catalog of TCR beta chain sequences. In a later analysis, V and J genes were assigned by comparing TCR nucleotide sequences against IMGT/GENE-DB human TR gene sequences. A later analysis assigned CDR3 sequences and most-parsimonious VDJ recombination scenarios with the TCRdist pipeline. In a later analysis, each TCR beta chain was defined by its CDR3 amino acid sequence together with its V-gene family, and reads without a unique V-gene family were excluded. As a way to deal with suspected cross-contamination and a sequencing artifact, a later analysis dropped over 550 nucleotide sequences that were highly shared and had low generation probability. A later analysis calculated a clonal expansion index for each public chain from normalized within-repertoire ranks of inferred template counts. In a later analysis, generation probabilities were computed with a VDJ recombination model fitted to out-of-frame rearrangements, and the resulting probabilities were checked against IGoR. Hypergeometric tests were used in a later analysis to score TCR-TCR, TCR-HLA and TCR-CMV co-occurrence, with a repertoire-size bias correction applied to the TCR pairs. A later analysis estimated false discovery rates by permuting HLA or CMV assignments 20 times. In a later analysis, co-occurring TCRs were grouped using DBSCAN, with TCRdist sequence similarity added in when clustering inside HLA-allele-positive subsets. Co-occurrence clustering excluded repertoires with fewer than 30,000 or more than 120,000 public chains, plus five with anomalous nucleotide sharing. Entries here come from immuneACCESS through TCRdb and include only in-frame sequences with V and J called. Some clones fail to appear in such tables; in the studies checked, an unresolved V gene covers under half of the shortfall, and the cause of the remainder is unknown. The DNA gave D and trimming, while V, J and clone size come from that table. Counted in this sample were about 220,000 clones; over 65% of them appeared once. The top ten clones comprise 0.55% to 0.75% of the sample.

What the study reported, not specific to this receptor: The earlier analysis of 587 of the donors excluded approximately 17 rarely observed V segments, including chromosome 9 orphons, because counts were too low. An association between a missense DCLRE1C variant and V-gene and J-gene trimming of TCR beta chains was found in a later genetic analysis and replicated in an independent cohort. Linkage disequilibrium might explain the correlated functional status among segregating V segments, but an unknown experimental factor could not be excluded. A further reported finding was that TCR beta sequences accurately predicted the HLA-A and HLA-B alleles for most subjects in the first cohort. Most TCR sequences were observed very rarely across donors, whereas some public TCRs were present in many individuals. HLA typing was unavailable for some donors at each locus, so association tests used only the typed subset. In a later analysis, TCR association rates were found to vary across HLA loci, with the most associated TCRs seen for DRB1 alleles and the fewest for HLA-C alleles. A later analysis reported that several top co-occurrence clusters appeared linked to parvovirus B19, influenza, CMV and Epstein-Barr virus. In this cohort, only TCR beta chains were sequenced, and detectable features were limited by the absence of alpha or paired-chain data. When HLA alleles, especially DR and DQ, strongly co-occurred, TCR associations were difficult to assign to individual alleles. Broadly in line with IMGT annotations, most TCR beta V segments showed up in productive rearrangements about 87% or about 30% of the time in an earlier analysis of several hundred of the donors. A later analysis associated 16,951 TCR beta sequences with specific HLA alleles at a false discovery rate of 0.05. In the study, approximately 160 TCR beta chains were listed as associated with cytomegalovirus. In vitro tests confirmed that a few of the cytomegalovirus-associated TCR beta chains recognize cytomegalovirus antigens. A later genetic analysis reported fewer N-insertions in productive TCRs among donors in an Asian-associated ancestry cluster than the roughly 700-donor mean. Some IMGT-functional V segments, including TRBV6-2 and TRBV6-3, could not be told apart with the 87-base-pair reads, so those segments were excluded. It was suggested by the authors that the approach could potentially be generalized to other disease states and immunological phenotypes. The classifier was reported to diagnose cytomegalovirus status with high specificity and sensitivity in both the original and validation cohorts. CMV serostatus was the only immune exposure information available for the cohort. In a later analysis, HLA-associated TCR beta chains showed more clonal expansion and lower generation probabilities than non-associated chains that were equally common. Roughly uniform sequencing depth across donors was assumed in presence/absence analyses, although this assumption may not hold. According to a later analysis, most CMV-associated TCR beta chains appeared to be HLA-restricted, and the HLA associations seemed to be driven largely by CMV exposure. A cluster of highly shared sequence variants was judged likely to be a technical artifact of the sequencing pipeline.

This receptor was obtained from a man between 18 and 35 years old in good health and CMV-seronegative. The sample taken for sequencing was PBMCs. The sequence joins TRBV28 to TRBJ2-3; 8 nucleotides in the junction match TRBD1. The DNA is TGTGCCAGCAGTTTAGACAGGGGAGTAGATACGCAGTATTTT. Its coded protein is CASSLDRGVDTQYF.